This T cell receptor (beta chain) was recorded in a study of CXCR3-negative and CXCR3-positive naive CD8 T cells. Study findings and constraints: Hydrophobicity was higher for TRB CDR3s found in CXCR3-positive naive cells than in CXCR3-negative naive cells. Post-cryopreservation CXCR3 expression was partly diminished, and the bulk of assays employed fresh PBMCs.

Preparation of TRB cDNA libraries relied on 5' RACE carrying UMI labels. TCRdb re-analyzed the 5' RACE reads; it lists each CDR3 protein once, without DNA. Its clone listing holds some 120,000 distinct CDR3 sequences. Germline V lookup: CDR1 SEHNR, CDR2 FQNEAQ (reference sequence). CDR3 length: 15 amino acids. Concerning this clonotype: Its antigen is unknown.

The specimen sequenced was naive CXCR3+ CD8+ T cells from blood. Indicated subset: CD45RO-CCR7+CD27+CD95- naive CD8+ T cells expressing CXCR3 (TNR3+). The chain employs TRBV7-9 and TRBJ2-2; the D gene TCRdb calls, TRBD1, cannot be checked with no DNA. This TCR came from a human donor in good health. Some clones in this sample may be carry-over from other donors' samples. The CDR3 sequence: CASSSTGGGTGELFF.